The 21 T cell receptor beta chains given below trace back to one sample, sequenced in a study of T cells after yellow fever vaccination. TCRdb reanalysed the 5' RACE reads using MiXCR and keeps one entry per CDR3 protein. The sample lists hundreds of thousands of distinct CDR3 sequences; approximately 12% were seen once. This specimen consisted of PBMCs, obtained on the day of the yellow fever booster vaccination. Every receptor here comes from a man between 25 and 39 years old who received the YFV17D yellow fever vaccine.

CDR3 nucleotide sequence: TGCAGTGCTCCCACTAACCGAGGGGGGCGGAATGAGCAGTTCTTC. Protein: CSAPTNRGGRNEQFF. The chain joins TRBV20-1 to TRBJ2-1; tentatively, D is TRBD1 or TRBD2 (6 bases each). The V gene's germline CDR1 is DFQATT and CDR2 SNEGSKA (reference sequence). The CDR3 is made up of 15 amino acids. Trimming took 5 bases from V and 7 from J, leaving 21 bases between them.

This rearrangement joins TRBV7-9 to TRBJ2-5, with D perhaps TRBD2 (7 bases). V gave up 5 bases and J gave up 4 bases, with 20 bases separating them. The CDR3 extends over 16 amino acids. Germline V gives CDR1 SEHNR, CDR2 FQNEAQ (reference sequence). The DNA for the CDR3 is TGTGCCAGCAGCAACCCGCGAGGGAGGGGGATAGAGACCCAGTACTTC. Residues: CASSNPRGRGIETQYF.

This clonotype has more than one count but fewer than ten. This rearrangement joins TRBV7-2 to TRBJ1-6; D not certain. The CDR3 consists of 14 residues. V was trimmed by 1 base and J by 5 bases, leaving 6 bases between them. Germline loops: CDR1 SGHTA, CDR2 FQGNSA. CDR3 in amino acids: CASSLVVDNSPLHF. The CDR3 DNA follows: TGTGCCAGCAGCTTAGTGGTGGATAATTCACCCCTCCACTTT.

The chain combines TRBV11-3 with TRBJ2-3; D perhaps matches TRBD1 (6 bases). The ends were cut back, 5 bases at V and 3 bases at J, with 9 bases in the middle. The CDR3 covers 13 residues. Germline V gives CDR1 SGHNT, CDR2 YENEEA. The chain's CDR3 is CASSTGTTDTQYF. CDR3 bases: TGTGCCAGCAGCACTGGGACAACAGATACGCAGTATTTT.

The CDR3: CSVAREQYSGNTIYF. DNA for the CDR3: TGCAGCGTTGCGAGAGAGCAGTACTCTGGAAACACCATATATTTT. The chain joins TRBV29-1 to TRBJ1-3; D is uncertain. CDR3 size: 15 residues. Germline values: CDR1 SQVTM, CDR2 ANQGSEA. The V and J ends lost 4 bases and 0 bases respectively, with 13 bases between them.

The chain uses TRBV5-1 and TRBJ2-5; D is unresolved. Germline CDR1 and CDR2: SGHRS and YFSETQ. The ends were cut back, 0 bases at V and 5 bases at J, with 11 bases in the middle. The CDR3 consists of 14 residues. The DNA of the CDR3 is TGCGCCAGCAGCTTGGTACAGCCTGGGGAGACCCAGTACTTC. Amino acids: CASSLVQPGETQYF.

The chain couples TRBV20-1 to TRBJ2-3; 13 bases map to TRBD2. Germline V gene sequence: CDR1 DFQATT, CDR2 SNEGSKA (reference sequence). The trim removed 8 bases at V and 1 base at J, leaving 3 bases unmatched. There are 14 residues in the CDR3. The CDR3 DNA reads TGCAGTAAGGGACTAGCGGGACGCACAGATACGCAGTATTTT. Encoded protein: CSKGLAGRTDTQYF.

The genes are TRBV25-1 and TRBJ1-2, with D unresolved. Germline V lookup: CDR1 MGHDK, CDR2 SYGVNS. The V end was cut by 6 bases, the J end by 3 bases, with 20 bases between. This CDR3 comprises 16 residues. The DNA for the CDR3 is TGTGCCAGCAGCAGATTCCGACACGGCGAGGACTATGGCTACACCTTC. Protein sequence: CASSRFRHGEDYGYTF.

This clonotype appeared once. The chain recombines TRBV20-1 with TRBJ1-1, with TRBD1 as a possible D gene (5 bases). CDR1 and CDR2 from the germline V gene are DFQATT and SNEGSKA (reference sequence). This CDR3 contains 12 residues. The V and J ends lost 0 bases and 12 bases respectively, with 14 bases between them. DNA for the CDR3: TGCAGTGCTAGAGATCTGGGGCGCGGGTCTTTCTTT. Protein sequence: CSARDLGRGSFF.

This clonotype was recorded at least ten times. The rearrangement joins TRBV7-2 to TRBJ2-7; TRBD1 matches 7 bases. The CDR3 is made up of 14 amino acids. V was pared by 5 bases and J by 0 bases, with 4 bases of the junction left unmatched. CDR1 and CDR2 from the germline V gene are SGHTA and FQGNSA. This CDR3 is CASSHRDSSYEQYF. Here the CDR3 DNA reads TGTGCCAGCAGCCACCGGGACAGCTCCTACGAGCAGTACTTC.

Many counts were recorded for this clonotype. The chain has TRBV12-3 or TRBV12-4 and TRBJ2-7; no firm D call. The CDR3 covers 13 residues. Trimming took 3 bases from V and 0 from J, leaving 6 bases between them. The CDR3 spells CASSFGGSYEQYF. DNA of the CDR3: TGTGCCAGCAGTTTCGGCGGCTCCTACGAGCAGTACTTC.

This clonotype was counted between two and nine times. V usage is TRBV7-2 and J usage is TRBJ2-7; 9 nucleotides match TRBD2. There are 15 residues in the CDR3. V shed 6 bases and J 0 bases; nucleotides not matched to a gene: 6. Germline lookup yields CDR1 SGHTA and CDR2 FQGNSA. The CDR3 region is CASRVIAGASYEQYF. The CDR3 nucleotides read TGTGCCAGCAGGGTCATAGCGGGAGCCTCCTACGAGCAGTACTTC.

The table lists this clonotype with a few counts. The chain has TRBV12-3 or TRBV12-4 and TRBJ2-1; D is possibly TRBD1 or TRBD2 (6 bases each). V lost 7 bases, J lost 0 bases, and 16 bases lay in between. This CDR3 is built from 16 residues. CDR3 DNA sequence: TGTGCCAGCACCTTAGGAGGGACAATCTCCTACAATGAGCAGTTCTTC. Protein product: CASTLGGTISYNEQFF.

The chain joins TRBV20-1 to TRBJ2-7, with 8 bases identical to TRBD2. CDR1 is DFQATT and CDR2 is SNEGSKA in the germline V gene (reference sequence). This CDR3 spans 16 amino acids. The junction had 13 bases not matched to a gene; V was cut back by 1 base and J by 5 bases. CDR3 coding DNA: TGCAGTGCTAGAGCCGGGAGTTTTGCGGGAGGCCACGAGCAGTACTTC. It codes for CSARAGSFAGGHEQYF.

This clonotype showed up many times. This chain connects TRBV6-5 to TRBJ2-7, with D perhaps matching TRBD1 or TRBD2 (5 bases each). Germline values: CDR1 MNHEY, CDR2 SVGAGI. This CDR3 comprises 16 residues. V was cut by 0 bases and J by 0 bases, with 12 bases left in between. The DNA for the CDR3 is TGTGCCAGCAGTTACTCGGGACGTGCCCTCTCCTACGAGCAGTACTTC. It is translated as CASSYSGRALSYEQYF.

The V gene is TRBV28, the J gene TRBJ2-1, with TRBD2 matching 12 bases. The V and J ends lost 5 bases and 9 bases, in that order; junction bases with no gene match: 8. This CDR3 spans 15 amino acids. CDR1 is MDHEN, CDR2 SYDVKM, per germline. The CDR3 is CASSPLTSGSSEQFF. The DNA for the CDR3 is TGTGCCAGCAGTCCGCTGACTAGCGGGAGTAGTGAGCAGTTCTTC. The complete variable domain, with remaining parts taken from reference TRBV28 and TRBJ2-1, reads DVKVTQSSRYLVKRTGEKVFLECVQDMDHENMFWYRQDPGLGLRLIYFSYDVKMKEKGDIPEGYSVSREKKERFSLILESASTNQTSMYLCASSPLTSGSSEQFFGPGTRLTVL.

This chain connects TRBV7-9 to TRBJ1-5; TRBD1 is a possible D gene (5 bases). CDR1 and CDR2 from the germline V gene are SEHNR and FQNEAQ (reference sequence). CDR3 length: 15 residues. Deletions cut 5 bases from V and 4 bases from J, with 15 bases between. Here the CDR3 DNA reads TGTGCCAGCAGCGGGACCGGGGCCGGGAATCAGCCCCAGCATTTT. Its protein is CASSGTGAGNQPQHF.

This clonotype was observed a few times. J is TRBJ2-1 and V is TRBV7-9; 11 nucleotides align to TRBD2. Losses at the gene ends were 5 bases for V and 0 bases for J; bases not matched to a gene: 6. The CDR3 is 17 residues long. Germline CDR1 and CDR2: SEHNR and FQNEAQ (reference sequence). In DNA, the CDR3 is TGTGCCAGCAGCCTGGGACTAGCGGACTTCTCCTACAATGAGCAGTTCTTC. Residues: CASSLGLADFSYNEQFF. Using reference TRBV7-9 and TRBJ2-1 for the parts outside the CDR3, the full variable domain is DTGVSQNPRHKITKRGQNVTFRCDPISEHNRLYWYRQTLGQGPEFLTYFQNEAQLEKSRLLSDRFSAERPKGSFSTLEIQRTEQGDSAMYLCASSLGLADFSYNEQFFGPGTRLTVL.

The chain carries TRBV3-1 and TRBJ2-7; D gene uncertain. Trimming left V 11 bases short and J 0 bases short, with 14 bases between. The CDR3 has 13 residues. Germline V gives CDR1 LGHDT, CDR2 YNNKEL (reference sequence). The CDR3 coding sequence is TGTGCCGCCAGAGAGTCGACCTCCTACGAGCAGTACTTC. It is translated as CAARESTSYEQYF.

This clonotype was detected many times. The chain employs TRBV12-3 or TRBV12-4 and TRBJ1-4; D is undetermined. This CDR3 comprises 17 residues. The germline V and J ends were trimmed by 3 bases and 1 base, with 15 bases remaining between them. The CDR3 sequence is CASSFRRGEGTNEKLFF. The CDR3 coding sequence is TGTGCCAGCAGTTTCAGACGAGGCGAGGGAACTAATGAAAAACTGTTTTTT.

The chain combines TRBV20-1 with TRBJ2-7; D remains ambiguous. CDR1 and CDR2 from the germline V gene are DFQATT and SNEGSKA (reference sequence). Trimming pared 1 base from V and 5 bases from J, leaving 12 bases between. This CDR3 has 13 amino acids. DNA for the CDR3: TGCAGTGCTAGAGCGGGTCAGCCCAACGAGCAGTACTTC. Amino acids: CSARAGQPNEQYF.